The entry that follows covers one TCR beta chain sequence. Its specificity is unknown. This entry belongs to a study of T cells in localized non-small cell lung cancer. Study outcomes and limitations: A median of roughly 55 of the top 100 tumor clones appeared in adjacent lung, which was paired and uninvolved. Among blood samples, higher T cell density accompanied longer overall survival. The study sequenced only one region of the tumor. As a result, intratumor heterogeneity could not be excluded and remains possible. Clonality peaked in uninvolved adjacent lung rather than tumor.

Clones were sequenced by immunoSEQ multiplex PCR, and TCRdb holds only the in-frame ones, with some missing. The sample has about 59,000 clones; approximately 91% are singletons. With 4 bases removed from V and 0 bases from J, the gap between germline ends came to 15 bases. Germline lookup yields CDR1 MGHRA and CDR2 YSYEKL. The length of the CDR3 is 17 residues. This clonotype was sampled from a man between 40 and 69 years old with stage I lung adenocarcinoma. The chain employs TRBV4-1 and TRBJ2-2; no clear D gene. The specimen comprised peripheral blood, sampled before any cancer treatment. The CDR3 sequence is CASSPWGTAANTGELFF. The CDR3 DNA reads TGCGCCAGCAGCCCATGGGGAACAGCCGCGAACACCGGGGAGCTGTTTTTT.